These T cell receptor beta chains were read from a single sample in a study of blood T cell repertoires in COVID-19. The protocol was immunoSEQ multiplex PCR, while the TCRdb copy is restricted to in-frame clones and leaves out a portion. Here the sample spans under 200,000 clones, 86% being singletons. The sample was peripheral blood. The receptor set was obtained from a man between 65 and 85 years old with acute or convalescent COVID-19. Each CDR3 is given with its conserved first and last residue. Fields, in order: clone size, D gene, V gene, J gene, CDR3 length, CDR3 protein, CDR3 DNA. The D gene is left open where the match is weak. Size tells how often a clone was seen (once, few, many) or the class of an expanded clone, and some rows leave it out.

clone_size: .
d_call: TRBD2
v_call: TRBV7-9
j_call: TRBJ2-2
cdr3_length: 17
cdr3_aa: CASSPWTSGPNTGELFF
cdr3_nt: TGTGCCAGCAGCCCCTGGACTAGCGGCCCGAACACCGGGGAGCTGTTTTTT

clone_size: once
d_call: TRBD1
v_call: TRBV27
j_call: TRBJ1-2
cdr3_length: 15
cdr3_aa: CASSLSTGTGDGYTF
cdr3_nt: TGTGCCAGCAGTTTATCGACCGGGACAGGGGACGGCTACACCTTC

clone_size: .
d_call: TRBD2
v_call: TRBV29-1
j_call: TRBJ2-3
cdr3_length: 15
cdr3_aa: CSVGRNGLAPDTQYF
cdr3_nt: TGCAGCGTTGGGAGGAATGGACTAGCCCCAGATACGCAGTATTTT

clone_size: .
d_call: TRBD1
v_call: TRBV7-6
j_call: TRBJ1-2
cdr3_length: 16
cdr3_aa: CASSPSPETGDYGYTF
cdr3_nt: TGTGCCAGCAGCCCTTCACCTGAGACAGGGGACTACGGCTACACCTTC

clone_size: .
d_call: .
v_call: TRBV18
j_call: TRBJ1-5
cdr3_length: 14
cdr3_aa: CASSPGQGRQPQHF
cdr3_nt: TGTGCCAGCTCACCGGGGCAGGGCCGCCAGCCCCAGCATTTT

clone_size: .
d_call: .
v_call: TRBV5-3
j_call: TRBJ1-1
cdr3_length: 17
cdr3_aa: CARSLARLPFEITEAFF
cdr3_nt: TGTGCCAGAAGCTTGGCCCGACTCCCATTCGAGATAACTGAAGCTTTCTTT

clone_size: .
d_call: .
v_call: TRBV30
j_call: TRBJ2-1
cdr3_length: 12
cdr3_aa: CAWTPLANEQFF
cdr3_nt: TGTGCCTGGACCCCTCTAGCCAATGAGCAGTTCTTC

clone_size: .
d_call: TRBD1
v_call: TRBV10-1
j_call: TRBJ2-5
cdr3_length: 15
cdr3_aa: CASSAGQAGQETQYF
cdr3_nt: TGCGCCAGCAGCGCAGGACAGGCCGGCCAAGAGACCCAGTACTTC

clone_size: .
d_call: TRBD1
v_call: TRBV5-1
j_call: TRBJ2-7
cdr3_length: 15
cdr3_aa: CASSGGQGRSYEQYF
cdr3_nt: TGCGCCAGCAGCGGGGGACAGGGGCGATCCTACGAGCAGTACTTC

clone_size: .
d_call: .
v_call: TRBV5-1
j_call: TRBJ1-2
cdr3_length: 14
cdr3_aa: CASSLDRPIYGYTF
cdr3_nt: TGCGCCAGCAGCTTGGACAGGCCCATCTATGGCTACACCTTC

clone_size: .
d_call: .
v_call: TRBV9
j_call: TRBJ1-2
cdr3_length: 13
cdr3_aa: CASSPRGPYGYTF
cdr3_nt: TGTGCCAGCAGCCCGAGAGGGCCCTATGGCTACACCTTC

clone_size: .
d_call: TRBD1
v_call: TRBV14
j_call: TRBJ1-6
cdr3_length: 17
cdr3_aa: CASSQALTGSTNSPLHF
cdr3_nt: TGTGCCAGCAGCCAAGCCCTGACAGGGTCTACTAATTCACCCCTCCACTTT

clone_size: .
d_call: .
v_call: TRBV3-1/TRBV3-2
j_call: TRBJ1-4
cdr3_length: 15
cdr3_aa: CASSQMPTPNEKLFF
cdr3_nt: TGTGCCAGCAGCCAAATGCCAACTCCTAATGAAAAACTGTTTTTT

clone_size: .
d_call: .
v_call: TRBV9
j_call: TRBJ1-2
cdr3_length: 13
cdr3_aa: CASSVVGGYGYTF
cdr3_nt: TGTGCCAGCAGCGTAGTCGGGGGTTACGGCTACACCTTC

clone_size: .
d_call: .
v_call: TRBV5-1
j_call: TRBJ1-1
cdr3_length: 14
cdr3_aa: CASSLGGHNTEAFF
cdr3_nt: TGCGCCAGCAGCTTGGGGGGACACAACACTGAAGCTTTCTTT

clone_size: .
d_call: .
v_call: TRBV6-1
j_call: TRBJ1-1
cdr3_length: 14
cdr3_aa: CASSELRGGTEAFF
cdr3_nt: TGTGCCAGCAGTGAATTACGGGGGGGAACTGAAGCTTTCTTT

clone_size: .
d_call: TRBD2
v_call: TRBV7-3
j_call: TRBJ2-1
cdr3_length: 14
cdr3_aa: CASSLGLAADEQFF
cdr3_nt: TGTGCCAGCAGCTTGGGACTAGCGGCGGATGAGCAGTTCTTC

clone_size: .
d_call: TRBD2
v_call: TRBV11-1
j_call: TRBJ2-7
cdr3_length: 15
cdr3_aa: CASSTDGDSGRGLYF
cdr3_nt: TGTGCCAGCAGCACCGACGGGGATAGCGGGAGAGGTCTGTACTTC

clone_size: .
d_call: .
v_call: TRBV7-3
j_call: TRBJ2-2
cdr3_length: 15
cdr3_aa: CASMARVGGTGELFF
cdr3_nt: TGTGCCAGCATGGCTCGGGTCGGTGGGACCGGGGAGCTGTTTTTT

clone_size: .
d_call: .
v_call: TRBV5-6
j_call: TRBJ1-2
cdr3_length: 17
cdr3_aa: CASSLEVPGRKDYGYTF
cdr3_nt: TGTGCCAGCAGCTTGGAGGTCCCAGGGAGGAAAGACTATGGCTACACCTTC

clone_size: .
d_call: .
v_call: TRBV28
j_call: TRBJ2-7
cdr3_length: 15
cdr3_aa: CASTVQGIHSYEQYF
cdr3_nt: TGTGCCAGCACCGTACAGGGTATTCACTCCTACGAGCAGTACTTC

clone_size: few
d_call: .
v_call: TRBV27
j_call: TRBJ1-4
cdr3_length: 16
cdr3_aa: CASSSQYDRYNEKLFF
cdr3_nt: TGTGCCAGCAGTTCCCAGTACGACAGATATAATGAAAAACTGTTTTTT

clone_size: .
d_call: .
v_call: TRBV5-4
j_call: TRBJ2-5
cdr3_length: 14
cdr3_aa: CASSLSERAETQYF
cdr3_nt: TGTGCCAGCAGCTTGTCGGAGCGTGCAGAGACCCAGTACTTC

clone_size: .
d_call: .
v_call: TRBV3-1/TRBV3-2
j_call: TRBJ2-2
cdr3_length: 15
cdr3_aa: CASSQKIGVTGELFF
cdr3_nt: TGTGCCAGCAGCCAAAAGATCGGGGTAACCGGGGAGCTGTTTTTT

clone_size: few
d_call: .
v_call: TRBV30
j_call: TRBJ1-3
cdr3_length: 14
cdr3_aa: CAWGAPRSGNTIYF
cdr3_nt: TGTGCCTGGGGGGCCCCCCGCTCTGGAAACACCATATATTTT

clone_size: .
d_call: TRBD1
v_call: TRBV4-3
j_call: TRBJ2-3
cdr3_length: 16
cdr3_aa: CASSQETGAYTDTQYF
cdr3_nt: TGCGCCAGCAGCCAAGAAACAGGGGCCTACACAGATACGCAGTATTTT

clone_size: .
d_call: .
v_call: TRBV28
j_call: TRBJ2-7
cdr3_length: 11
cdr3_aa: CASSQSLEQYF
cdr3_nt: TGTGCCAGCAGTCAAAGCCTGGAGCAGTACTTC

clone_size: .
d_call: .
v_call: TRBV23-1
j_call: TRBJ1-2
cdr3_length: 14
cdr3_aa: CASSQSIRDHGYTF
cdr3_nt: TGCGCCAGCAGTCAATCAATCCGGGATCATGGCTACACCTTC

clone_size: few
d_call: .
v_call: TRBV3-1/TRBV3-2
j_call: TRBJ2-1
cdr3_length: 14
cdr3_aa: CASSLAPGPREQFF
cdr3_nt: TGTGCCAGCAGCCTTGCCCCGGGTCCACGGGAGCAGTTCTTC

clone_size: .
d_call: .
v_call: TRBV10-1
j_call: TRBJ2-3
cdr3_length: 14
cdr3_aa: CASSERRGTDTQYF
cdr3_nt: TGCGCCAGCAGTGAGAGGAGAGGCACAGATACGCAGTATTTT

clone_size: .
d_call: .
v_call: TRBV5-6
j_call: TRBJ2-5
cdr3_length: 15
cdr3_aa: CASSFRRERQETQYF
cdr3_nt: TGTGCCAGCAGCTTCCGCAGGGAACGCCAAGAGACCCAGTACTTC

clone_size: .
d_call: .
v_call: TRBV4-1
j_call: TRBJ2-1
cdr3_length: 16
cdr3_aa: CASSQDFRGLVNEQFF
cdr3_nt: TGCGCCAGCAGCCAAGATTTTCGGGGATTGGTCAATGAGCAGTTCTTC

clone_size: .
d_call: .
v_call: TRBV5-4
j_call: TRBJ1-6
cdr3_length: 12
cdr3_aa: CASSLQNTPLHF
cdr3_nt: TGTGCCAGCAGCCTCCAGAATACACCCCTCCACTTT

clone_size: .
d_call: .
v_call: TRBV9
j_call: TRBJ2-3
cdr3_length: 12
cdr3_aa: CASSVGSGQQYF
cdr3_nt: TGTGCCAGCAGCGTAGGCTCAGGGCAGCAGTATTTT

clone_size: .
d_call: .
v_call: TRBV15
j_call: TRBJ1-5
cdr3_length: 14
cdr3_aa: CATSRAINNQPQHF
cdr3_nt: TGTGCCACCAGCAGGGCCATCAACAATCAGCCCCAGCATTTT

clone_size: .
d_call: .
v_call: TRBV28
j_call: TRBJ2-7
cdr3_length: 12
cdr3_aa: CASSTGSYEQYF
cdr3_nt: TGTGCCAGCAGTACAGGGTCCTACGAGCAGTACTTC

clone_size: .
d_call: .
v_call: TRBV30
j_call: TRBJ1-2
cdr3_length: 11
cdr3_aa: CAWTRGTGYTF
cdr3_nt: TGTGCCTGGACACGGGGGACCGGCTACACCTTC

clone_size: .
d_call: .
v_call: TRBV21-1
j_call: TRBJ1-5
cdr3_length: 14
cdr3_aa: CASSKVGDNQPQHF
cdr3_nt: TGTGCCAGCAGCAAAGTCGGGGACAATCAGCCCCAGCATTTT

clone_size: .
d_call: .
v_call: TRBV19
j_call: TRBJ1-1
cdr3_length: 15
cdr3_aa: CASSIERGGGTEAFF
cdr3_nt: TGTGCCAGTAGTATAGAGAGGGGAGGGGGCACTGAAGCTTTCTTT

clone_size: .
d_call: .
v_call: TRBV12-5
j_call: TRBJ2-3
cdr3_length: 14
cdr3_aa: CASVAARDTDTQYF
cdr3_nt: TGTGCTAGTGTGGCCGCCAGGGACACAGATACGCAGTATTTT

clone_size: .
d_call: .
v_call: TRBV30
j_call: TRBJ1-2
cdr3_length: 12
cdr3_aa: CAWSVYNRVDTF
cdr3_nt: TGTGCCTGGAGTGTCTATAACAGGGTAGACACCTTC

clone_size: .
d_call: .
v_call: TRBV4-1
j_call: TRBJ1-4
cdr3_length: 14
cdr3_aa: CASSSGGPGEKLFF
cdr3_nt: TGCGCCAGCAGCTCGGGAGGCCCGGGGGAAAAACTGTTTTTT

clone_size: .
d_call: TRBD2
v_call: TRBV5-5
j_call: TRBJ2-3
cdr3_length: 16
cdr3_aa: CASSLVAGGSTDTQYF
cdr3_nt: TGTGCCAGCAGCTTGGTTGCGGGGGGGTCAACAGATACGCAGTATTTT

clone_size: .
d_call: .
v_call: TRBV6-5
j_call: TRBJ2-7
cdr3_length: 13
cdr3_aa: CASASGAPREQYF
cdr3_nt: TGTGCCAGCGCCTCAGGGGCCCCTAGGGAGCAGTACTTC

clone_size: .
d_call: .
v_call: TRBV4-2
j_call: TRBJ2-1
cdr3_length: 15
cdr3_aa: CASSLRTPEYNEQFF
cdr3_nt: TGTGCCAGCAGCCTCCGGACTCCCGAGTACAATGAGCAGTTCTTC

clone_size: .
d_call: .
v_call: TRBV20-1
j_call: TRBJ1-2
cdr3_length: 11
cdr3_aa: CSARRSSGYTF
cdr3_nt: TGCAGTGCTAGGAGGTCGAGTGGCTACACCTTC

clone_size: .
d_call: TRBD2
v_call: TRBV7-2
j_call: TRBJ2-1
cdr3_length: 16
cdr3_aa: CASSPNPGTGGQEEFF
cdr3_nt: TGTGCCAGCAGCCCGAACCCCGGGACGGGGGGGCAGGAGGAGTTCTTC

clone_size: .
d_call: TRBD1
v_call: TRBV2
j_call: TRBJ1-4
cdr3_length: 14
cdr3_aa: CASSGWDRVEKLFF
cdr3_nt: TGTGCCAGCAGTGGCTGGGACAGGGTTGAAAAACTGTTTTTT

clone_size: .
d_call: TRBD2
v_call: TRBV11-2
j_call: TRBJ2-5
cdr3_length: 16
cdr3_aa: CASTPTGGRVDETQYF
cdr3_nt: TGTGCCAGCACCCCCACGGGCGGGAGAGTGGATGAGACCCAGTACTTC

clone_size: few
d_call: .
v_call: TRBV10-3
j_call: TRBJ1-2
cdr3_length: 15
cdr3_aa: CAISKSGQGNYGYTF
cdr3_nt: TGTGCCATCAGCAAGTCGGGCCAGGGGAACTATGGCTACACCTTC

clone_size: .
d_call: .
v_call: TRBV28
j_call: TRBJ1-5
cdr3_length: 17
cdr3_aa: CASSSLDSEDSNQPQHF
cdr3_nt: TGTGCCAGCAGTTCCCTGGACAGCGAGGATAGCAATCAGCCCCAGCATTTT

clone_size: .
d_call: .
v_call: TRBV7-8
j_call: TRBJ1-1
cdr3_length: 15
cdr3_aa: CASNRAPLKGTEAFF
cdr3_nt: TGTGCCAGCAACAGGGCCCCCCTAAAGGGCACTGAAGCTTTCTTT

clone_size: .
d_call: .
v_call: TRBV5-1
j_call: TRBJ2-5
cdr3_length: 14
cdr3_aa: CASSPYGSQETQYF
cdr3_nt: TGCGCCAGCAGCCCATACGGGTCCCAAGAGACCCAGTACTTC

clone_size: .
d_call: .
v_call: TRBV11-2
j_call: TRBJ1-2
cdr3_length: 14
cdr3_aa: CASSLRRTDYGYTF
cdr3_nt: TGTGCCAGCAGCCTGAGGCGAACCGACTATGGCTACACCTTC